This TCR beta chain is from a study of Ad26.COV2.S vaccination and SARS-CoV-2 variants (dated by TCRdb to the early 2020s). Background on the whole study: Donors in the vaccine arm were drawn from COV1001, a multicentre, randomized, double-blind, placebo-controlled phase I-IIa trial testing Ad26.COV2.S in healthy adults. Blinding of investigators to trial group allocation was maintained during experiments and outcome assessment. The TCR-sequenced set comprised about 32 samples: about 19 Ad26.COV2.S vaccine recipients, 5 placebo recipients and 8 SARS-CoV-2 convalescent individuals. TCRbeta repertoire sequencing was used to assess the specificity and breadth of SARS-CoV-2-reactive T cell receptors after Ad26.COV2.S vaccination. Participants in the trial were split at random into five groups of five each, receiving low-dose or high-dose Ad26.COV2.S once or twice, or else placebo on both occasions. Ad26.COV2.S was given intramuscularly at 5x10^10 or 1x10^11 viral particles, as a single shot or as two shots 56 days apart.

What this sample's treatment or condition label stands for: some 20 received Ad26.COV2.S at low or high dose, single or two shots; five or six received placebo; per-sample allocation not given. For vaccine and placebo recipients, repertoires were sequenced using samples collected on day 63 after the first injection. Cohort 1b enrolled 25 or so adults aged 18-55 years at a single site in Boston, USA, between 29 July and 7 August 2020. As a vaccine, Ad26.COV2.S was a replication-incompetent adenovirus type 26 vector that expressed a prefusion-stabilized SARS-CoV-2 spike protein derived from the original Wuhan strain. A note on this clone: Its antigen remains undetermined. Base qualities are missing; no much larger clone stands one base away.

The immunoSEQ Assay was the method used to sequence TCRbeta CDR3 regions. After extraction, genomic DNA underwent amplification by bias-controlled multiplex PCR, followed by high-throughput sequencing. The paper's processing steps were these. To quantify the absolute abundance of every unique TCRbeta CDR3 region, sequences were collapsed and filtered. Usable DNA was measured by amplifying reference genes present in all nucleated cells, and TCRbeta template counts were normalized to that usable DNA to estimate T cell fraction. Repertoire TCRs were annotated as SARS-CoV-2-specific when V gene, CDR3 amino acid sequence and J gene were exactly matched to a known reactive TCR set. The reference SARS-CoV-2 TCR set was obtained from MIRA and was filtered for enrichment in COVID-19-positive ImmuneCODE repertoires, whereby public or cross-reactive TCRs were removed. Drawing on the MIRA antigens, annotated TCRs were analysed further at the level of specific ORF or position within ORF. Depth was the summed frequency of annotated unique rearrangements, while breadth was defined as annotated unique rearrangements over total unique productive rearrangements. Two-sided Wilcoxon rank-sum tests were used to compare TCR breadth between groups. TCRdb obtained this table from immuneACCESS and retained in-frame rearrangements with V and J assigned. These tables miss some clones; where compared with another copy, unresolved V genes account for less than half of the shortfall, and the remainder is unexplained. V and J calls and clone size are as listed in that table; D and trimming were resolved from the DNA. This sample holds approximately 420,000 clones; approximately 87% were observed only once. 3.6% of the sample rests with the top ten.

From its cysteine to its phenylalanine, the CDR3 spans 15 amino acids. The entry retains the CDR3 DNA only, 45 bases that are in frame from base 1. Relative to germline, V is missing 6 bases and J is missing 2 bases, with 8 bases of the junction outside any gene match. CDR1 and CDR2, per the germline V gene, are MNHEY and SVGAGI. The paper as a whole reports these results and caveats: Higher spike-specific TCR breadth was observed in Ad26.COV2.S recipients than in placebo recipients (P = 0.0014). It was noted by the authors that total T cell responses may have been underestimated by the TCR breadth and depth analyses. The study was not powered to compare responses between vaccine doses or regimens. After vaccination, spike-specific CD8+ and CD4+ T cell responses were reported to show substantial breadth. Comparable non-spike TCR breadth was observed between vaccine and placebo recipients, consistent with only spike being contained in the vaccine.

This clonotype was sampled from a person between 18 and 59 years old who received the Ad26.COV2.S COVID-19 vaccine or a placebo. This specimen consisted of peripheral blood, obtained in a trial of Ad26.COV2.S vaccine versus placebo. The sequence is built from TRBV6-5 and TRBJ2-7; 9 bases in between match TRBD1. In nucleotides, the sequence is TGTGCCAGCAGAGCGGGACAGGGAGGAACCTACGAGCAGTACTTC. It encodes CASRAGQGGTYEQYF.